These 15 T cell receptor beta chains came from one sample sequenced in a study of cytomegalovirus exposure and HLA in healthy donors. Primers for the PCR totalled 60 Vbeta and 13 Jbeta. Produced via immunoSEQ multiplex PCR; TCRdb's table is partial and in-frame only. This listing includes about 190,000 clones. Sequencing was carried out using PBMCs. These receptors originate from a man aged 30 to 39 in good health and CMV-seronegative.

This sequence joins TRBV18 and TRBJ1-2, with unresolved D. This CDR3 contains 14 residues. Germline CDR1 KGHSH, CDR2 LQKENI. V lost 6 bases to trimming and J lost 6 bases, with 17 bases between them. This CDR3 is CASSNAVTSNGYTF. In DNA, the CDR3 is TGTGCCAGCTCGAATGCTGTGACTTCAAATGGCTACACCTTC.

V gene TRBV5-1 combines with J gene TRBJ2-1; D is perhaps TRBD1 (7 bases). V was shortened by 4 bases and J by 3 bases, with 14 bases between the two germline ends. The CDR3 length is 15 residues. Germline assignment: CDR1 SGHRS and CDR2 YFSETQ. Written as DNA, the CDR3 is TGCGCCAGCAGCGCGGGGACAGCAAACTACAATGAGCAGTTCTTC. Protein product: CASSAGTANYNEQFF.

The rearrangement joins TRBV18 to TRBJ1-1; perhaps TRBD1 as D (5 bases). The CDR3 length is 14 residues. The V end was cut by 3 bases, the J end by 1 base, with 9 bases between. Germline CDR1 KGHSH, CDR2 LQKENI. CDR3 nucleotide sequence: TGTGCCAGCTCACCCCTCCAGGGGAACACTGAAGCTTTCTTT. Translating gives CASSPLQGNTEAFF.

The gene calls are TRBV11-1 and TRBJ1-1; no clear D gene. V was cut by 5 bases and J by 0 bases, with 13 bases left in between. The length of the CDR3 is 15 residues. CDR1 is SGHAT and CDR2 is FQDESV in the germline V gene (reference sequence). The CDR3: CASSPLRAVNTEAFF. The CDR3 DNA follows: TGTGCCAGCAGCCCCCTGAGGGCGGTGAACACTGAAGCTTTCTTT. The whole variable domain, remainder taken from reference TRBV11-1 and TRBJ1-1, is EAEVAQSPRYKITEKSQAVAFWCDPISGHATLYWYRQILGQGPELLVQFQDESVVDDSQLPKDRFSAERLKGVDSTLKIQPAELGDSAMYLCASSPLRAVNTEAFFGQGTRLTVV.

The chain links TRBV7-3 to TRBJ2-1, with 9 bases aligning to TRBD2. V gave up 5 bases and J gave up 5 bases; unmatched junction bases: 13. The length of the CDR3 is 17 residues. The germline V gene has CDR1 SGHTA and CDR2 FQGTGA. The CDR3 is CASSTYSWIAGDNEQFF. The CDR3, as DNA: TGTGCCAGCAGCACTTACAGCTGGATAGCGGGGGACAATGAGCAGTTCTTC.

V usage is TRBV4-2 and J usage is TRBJ2-3; 9 bases map to TRBD2. Germline V gives CDR1 LGHNA, CDR2 YNFKEQ. The CDR3 loop spans 14 amino acids. With 6 bases clipped from V and 3 bases from J, the junction kept 4 bases outside the gene matches. CDR3 sequence reads: CASRRGGDTDTQYF. The CDR3 DNA reads TGTGCCAGCAGGCGCGGGGGGGATACAGATACGCAGTATTTT.

The rearrangement joins TRBV10-3 to TRBJ2-1; 16 nucleotides match TRBD2. The CDR3 extends over 20 amino acids. Germline loops: CDR1 ENHRY, CDR2 SYGVKD. V trimming: 2 bases; J trimming: 1 base; junction bases outside the gene matches: 8. The CDR3 DNA is TGTGCCATCAGTGAGCTCCCGGGACTAGCGGGAGGGCAGTCCTACAATGAGCAGTTCTTC. It encodes CAISELPGLAGGQSYNEQFF.

The CDR3 loop is CASRGVLGGNYGYTF. The CDR3 DNA follows: TGTGCCAGCAGGGGGGTCTTAGGGGGTAACTATGGCTACACCTTC. The chain uses TRBV6-1 and TRBJ1-2; a weak D match, TRBD1 (6 bases). V was cut by 6 bases and J by 1 base, with 15 bases left in between. This CDR3 contains 15 residues. Per germline, CDR1 MNHNS and CDR2 SASEGT.

CDR3 bases: TGTGCCAGCAGATCGGACATCGGGGGGAGGGAGACCCAGTACTTC. It yields the protein CASRSDIGGRETQYF. This chain uses TRBV7-6 with TRBJ2-5; 7 nucleotides match TRBD2. V was pared by 6 bases and J by 5 bases, with 12 bases of the junction left unmatched. Germline-derived CDR1 and CDR2 are SGHVS and FNYEAQ. The CDR3 is made up of 15 amino acids.

This chain links TRBV4-1 with TRBJ1-3; D is possibly TRBD1 (5 bases). The V gene's germline CDR1 is MGHRA and CDR2 YSYEKL. Between the trimmed V and J ends, which lost 0 bases and 3 bases, there was a span of 12 bases. This CDR3 is 16 amino acids long. As DNA, the CDR3 is TGCGCCAGCAGCCAAGATATGGGGCTCGGTGGAAACACCATATATTTT. This translates into CASSQDMGLGGNTIYF.

The chain carries TRBV6-5 and TRBJ2-1; 9 positions agree with TRBD2. V lost 0 bases and J lost 13; bases outside the gene matches: 4. There are 13 residues in the CDR3. From germline, CDR1 is MNHEY and CDR2 SVGAGI. CDR3: CASSYSNSGRQFF. For the CDR3, the DNA is TGTGCCAGCAGTTACTCTAATAGCGGGAGACAGTTCTTC.

The CDR3 loop reads CASSSPGVTDTQYF. The CDR3 nucleotides are TGTGCCAGCAGTTCTCCGGGAGTGACAGATACGCAGTATTTT. V is TRBV6-5 and J is TRBJ2-3; the D gene is possibly TRBD2 (6 bases). The CDR3 runs to 14 residues. Per germline, CDR1 MNHEY and CDR2 SVGAGI. Deletions cut 4 bases from V and 3 bases from J, with 11 bases between.

The chain carries TRBV2 and TRBJ2-7; TRBD1 matches at 7 bases. The trim removed 6 bases at V and 3 bases at J, leaving 5 bases unmatched. The germline CDR1 and CDR2 sequences are SNHLY and FYNNEI. CDR3 size: 13 residues. DNA for the CDR3: TGTGCCAGCAGCCGACAGGGTAGCTACGAGCAGTACTTC. It is translated as CASSRQGSYEQYF.

The chain uses TRBV2 and TRBJ1-4; 8 positions agree with TRBD1. The CDR3 sequence is 14 residues long. Trimming cost V 8 bases and J 7 bases; bases outside gene matches: 9. Germline CDR1 SNHLY, CDR2 FYNNEI. This CDR3 reads CASFSGGLAEKLFF. The CDR3 bases are TGTGCCAGCTTCTCAGGGGGCTTGGCTGAAAAACTGTTTTTT. The whole variable domain, remainder taken from reference TRBV2 and TRBJ1-4, is EPEVTQTPSHQVTQMGQEVILRCVPISNHLYFYWYRQILGQKVEFLVSFYNNEISEKSEIFDDQFSVERPDGSNFTLKIRSTKLEDSAMYFCASFSGGLAEKLFFGSGTQLSVL.

This rearrangement joins TRBV11-3 to TRBJ2-2; D perhaps matches TRBD1 (5 bases). Between the trimmed V and J ends, which lost 2 bases and 1 base, there was a span of 8 bases. This CDR3 comprises 15 residues. CDR1 is SGHNT, CDR2 YENEEA, per germline. The CDR3 here is CASSLSGLNTGELFF. The CDR3 DNA reads TGTGCCAGCAGCTTATCAGGGCTGAACACCGGGGAGCTGTTTTTT.